The 32 T cell receptor beta chains below come from one sample, sequenced in a study of cytomegalovirus exposure and HLA in healthy donors. The study ran its PCR with 60 Vbeta and 13 Jbeta primers. Clones were sequenced by immunoSEQ multiplex PCR, and TCRdb holds only the in-frame ones, with some missing. The profile shows around 180,000 clones, more than 75% of them singletons. Sequencing used PBMCs. These receptors all stem from a woman in her 50s in good health and CMV-seronegative.

This chain links TRBV4-3 with TRBJ2-2; the match to TRBD1 covers 7 bases. This CDR3 contains 14 residues. V gave up 3 bases and J gave up 6 bases; unmatched junction bases: 4. Looked up from germline, CDR1 is LGHNA and CDR2 is YSLEER. The CDR3 nucleotides read TGCGCCAGCAGCCATCCACAGGGGCCCGGGGAGCTGTTTTTT. Translation: CASSHPQGPGELFF.

This clone has just a few counts. This sequence joins TRBV19 and TRBJ1-2; D gene unclear. The CDR3 loop spans 14 amino acids. V was pared by 8 bases and J by 4 bases, with 17 bases between. CDR1 is LNHDA and CDR2 is SQIVND in the germline V gene (reference sequence). CDR3 region: CASQSYGDAYGYTF. As DNA, the CDR3 is TGTGCCAGTCAATCCTACGGGGATGCCTATGGCTACACCTTC.

This clone was counted only a few times. The rearrangement joins TRBV7-3 to TRBJ2-3, with TRBD1 identical over 7 bases. Trimming cost V 3 bases and J 7 bases; bases outside gene matches: 7. In germline, CDR1 is SGHTA, CDR2 FQGTGA. The CDR3 extends over 14 amino acids. The CDR3 nucleotides are TGTGCCAGCAGCTTTGTAGGGGGCCGGAATACGCAGTATTTT. This sequence encodes CASSFVGGRNTQYF.

The count of this clone is one. The chain has TRBV5-4 and TRBJ2-3, with D possibly TRBD2 on 5 matching bases. The CDR3 contains 12 residues. V shed 2 bases and J shed 4 bases, with 5 bases lying between them. The germline V gene has CDR1 SGHNT and CDR2 YYREEE (reference sequence). The CDR3 DNA is TGTGCCAGCAGCTTCGGGGCAGATACGCAGTATTTT. Translating it yields CASSFGADTQYF. The full variable domain, rest sourced from reference TRBV5-4 and TRBJ2-3, is ETGVTQSPTHLIKTRGQQVTLRCSSQSGHNTVSWYQQALGQGPQFIFQYYREEENGRGNFPPRFSGLQFPNYSSELNVNALELDDSALYLCASSFGADTQYFGPGTRLTVL.

This chain joins TRBV27 and TRBJ2-3; 9 bases are shared with TRBD2. CDR3 length: 15 amino acids. Looked up from germline, CDR1 is MNHEY and CDR2 is SMNVEV (reference sequence). The V and J ends lost 6 bases and 5 bases, in that order; junction bases with no gene match: 9. DNA for the CDR3: TGTGCCAGCAGAGCTAGCGGGGCGTATGGAGATACGCAGTATTTT. Translated, it gives CASRASGAYGDTQYF.

The J gene is TRBJ1-4, the V gene TRBV5-4; TRBD1 is a possible D gene (5 bases). The CDR3 contains 14 residues. The V and J ends lost 5 bases and 8 bases respectively, with 16 bases between them. Germline V lookup: CDR1 SGHNT, CDR2 YYREEE (reference sequence). The CDR3 DNA reads as TGTGCCAGCAGGGACGGAACGACAGCCGAAAAACTGTTTTTT. Protein sequence: CASRDGTTAEKLFF.

The chain recombines TRBV7-2 with TRBJ2-3; 15 bases map to TRBD2. V dropped 4 bases and J dropped 6; count of bases not matched to a gene: 8. Looked up from germline, CDR1 is SGHTA and CDR2 is FQGNSA. The CDR3 consists of 17 residues. CDR3 in amino acids: CASSWTSGGAFSDTQYF. The CDR3, as DNA: TGTGCCAGCAGCTGGACTAGCGGGGGGGCTTTTAGCGATACGCAGTATTTT. Based on the CDR3 plus reference TRBV7-2 and TRBJ2-3, the full variable domain is GAGVSQSPSNKVTEKGKDVELRCDPISGHTALYWYRQSLGQGLEFLIYFQGNSAPDKSGLPSDRFSAERTGGSVSTLTIQRTQQEDSAVYLCASSWTSGGAFSDTQYFGPGTRLTVL.

The genes are TRBV28 and TRBJ1-2; D is perhaps TRBD1 (6 bases). The germline CDR1 and CDR2 sequences are MDHEN and SYDVKM. The V gene lost 5 bases and the J gene lost 9 bases, with 10 bases spanning the gap. The CDR3 loop spans 11 amino acids. CDR3 residues: CASSRQGSYTF. The CDR3, as DNA: TGTGCCAGCAGTCGGCAGGGGAGCTACACCTTC.

This chain joins TRBV13 and TRBJ2-2, with 10 nucleotides matching TRBD1. Per the germline V gene, CDR1 is PRHDT and CDR2 is FYEKMQ (reference sequence). Unmatched junction bases numbered 3, after V lost 3 bases and J lost 2 bases. CDR3 size: 16 residues. CDR3 loop: CASSFDRGQNTGELFF. The CDR3 DNA follows: TGTGCCAGCAGCTTTGACAGGGGGCAAAACACCGGGGAGCTGTTTTTT.

The V and J genes are TRBV19 and TRBJ2-7, with D hard to call. The CDR3 has 14 amino acids. The ends were cut back, 3 bases at V and 2 bases at J, with 11 bases in the middle. The germline CDR1 and CDR2 sequences are LNHDA and SQIVND (reference sequence). The DNA of the CDR3 is TGTGCCAGTAGTATTCGACACCCTCCCTACGAGCAGTACTTC. This translates into CASSIRHPPYEQYF.

This chain uses TRBV5-5 with TRBJ2-3, with a tentative D call TRBD1 (6 bases). Per germline, CDR1 SGHKS and CDR2 YYEKEE (reference sequence). This CDR3 spans 14 amino acids. V dropped 2 bases and J dropped 5 bases, with 12 bases sitting between them. Here the CDR3 DNA reads TGTGCCAGCAGCTTACAGGGTTACTTAGATACGCAGTATTTT. It is translated as CASSLQGYLDTQYF.

This chain links TRBV28 with TRBJ1-4; D uncertain. There are 14 residues in the CDR3. V lost 5 bases, J lost 8 bases, and 15 bases lay in between. Germline lookup yields CDR1 MDHEN and CDR2 SYDVKM. The CDR3 is CASSPRPRLEKLFF. CDR3 sequence (DNA): TGTGCCAGCAGTCCCCGACCGAGACTAGAAAAACTGTTTTTT.

The V call is TRBV7-6, the J call TRBJ2-7; 9 bases match TRBD1. V shed 1 base and J 6 bases; nucleotides not matched to a gene: 4. The CDR3 is 14 amino acids. Germline V gene lookup returns CDR1 SGHVS and CDR2 FNYEAQ. The CDR3 is CASSLGTGVREQYF. The CDR3 nucleotides read TGTGCCAGCAGCTTAGGGACAGGGGTCCGCGAGCAGTACTTC.

V is TRBV7-2 and J is TRBJ2-1, with TRBD1 identical over 7 bases. From germline, CDR1 is SGHTA and CDR2 FQGNSA. There are 14 residues in the CDR3. V trimming: 6 bases; J trimming: 10 bases; junction bases outside the gene matches: 12. The CDR3 loop is CASSPGTVLWEQFF. CDR3 coding DNA: TGTGCCAGCAGTCCCGGGACAGTTCTCTGGGAGCAGTTCTTC.

V is TRBV19 and J is TRBJ2-3; no definite D call. Trimming shortened V by 7 bases and J by 5 bases, and 7 bases separated the two germline ends. The CDR3 is made up of 11 amino acids. Germline V gene sequence: CDR1 LNHDA, CDR2 SQIVND (reference sequence). The CDR3 is CASIAGDTQYF. CDR3 nucleotides: TGTGCCAGTATCGCCGGAGATACGCAGTATTTT.

The gene calls are TRBV12-5 and TRBJ2-7; D ambiguous. The V end lost 4 bases, the J end lost 3 bases, and 13 bases lay between the germline ends. The CDR3 loop spans 14 amino acids. Per the germline V gene, CDR1 is LGHNT and CDR2 is FRNRAP. CDR3: CASGSRSVCYEQYF. The CDR3 nucleotides are TGTGCTAGTGGTTCCCGGAGCGTTTGCTACGAGCAGTACTTC.

This clone was detected a few times. This sequence joins TRBV11-1 and TRBJ2-7; D may be TRBD1 (6 bases). Trimming removed 2 bases from V and 7 bases from J, with 12 bases in between. Germline V gene lookup returns CDR1 SGHAT and CDR2 FQDESV (reference sequence). The CDR3 extends over 13 amino acids. CDR3 in amino acids: CASSLFERGEQYF. The CDR3, as DNA: TGTGCCAGCAGCTTATTCGAGAGGGGGGAGCAGTACTTC.

CDR3 sequence reads: CATKPFDSGRSYNEQFF. The CDR3 DNA reads as TGTGCCACCAAGCCCTTCGATAGCGGGCGTTCCTACAATGAGCAGTTCTTC. V is TRBV2 and J is TRBJ2-1; 7 nucleotides line up with TRBD2. The CDR3 contains 17 residues. Germline lookup yields CDR1 SNHLY and CDR2 FYNNEI. V was clipped by 10 bases and J by 1 base; unmatched bases: 16.

The V and J genes are TRBV6-1 and TRBJ1-1, with unresolved D. Germline V lookup: CDR1 MNHNS, CDR2 SASEGT. V was clipped by 6 bases and J by 6 bases, with 14 bases between them. The CDR3 spans 13 residues. The CDR3 nucleotides are TGTGCCAGCAGGGGTACGGGATCCCCTGAAGCTTTCTTT. Its protein is CASRGTGSPEAFF.

This chain links TRBV5-6 with TRBJ2-2, with 9 nucleotides matching TRBD2. The junction had 7 bases not matched to a gene; V was cut back by 4 bases and J by 3 bases. CDR1 is SGHDT, CDR2 YYEEEE, per germline. CDR3 length: 16 amino acids. The CDR3: CASSVGASGDTGELFF. CDR3 DNA: TGTGCCAGCAGCGTAGGGGCTAGCGGGGACACCGGGGAGCTGTTTTTT.

This sequence joins TRBV9 and TRBJ2-6; D is undetermined. CDR3 length: 12 amino acids. CDR1 and CDR2 (germline): SGDLS, YYNGEE. V dropped 3 bases and J dropped 4 bases, with 2 bases sitting between them. The CDR3 is CASSAGANVLTF. As DNA, the CDR3 is TGTGCCAGCAGCGCGGGGGCCAACGTCCTGACTTTC.

In the case of this clone: An end of the junction does not agree with germline; a read error may underlie this. V and J are TRBV7-7 and TRBJ2-5; no firm D call. This CDR3 is 14 amino acids long. Per the germline V gene, CDR1 is SSHAT and CDR2 is FNYEAQ (reference sequence). The CDR3 is CASSLGQYQETQYF. The DNA for the CDR3 is TGTGCTAGCAGCTTAGGGCAGTACCAAGAGACCCAGTACTTC.

The J gene is TRBJ2-7, the V gene TRBV5-4, with 10 bases matching TRBD1. Losses at the gene ends were 4 bases for V and 2 bases for J; bases not matched to a gene: 6. Germline V gives CDR1 SGHNT, CDR2 YYREEE (reference sequence). The CDR3 is made up of 15 amino acids. The CDR3 reads CASSNPGQGPYEQYF. The CDR3 nucleotides read TGTGCCAGCAGCAATCCGGGACAGGGGCCCTACGAGCAGTACTTC.

This clone was recorded once. The V call is TRBV29-1, the J call TRBJ1-2; possibly TRBD1 for D (5 bases). CDR1 SQVTM and CDR2 ANQGSEA come from the germline V gene. V was pared by 4 bases and J by 4 bases, with 10 bases between. There are 12 residues in the CDR3. Here the CDR3 DNA reads TGCAGCGTTGTGGGGGGTGCCTATGGCTACACCTTC. Translated: CSVVGGAYGYTF.

The table lists this clone with a few counts. The chain has TRBV10-3 and TRBJ1-5, with unresolved D. V dropped 0 bases and J dropped 5 bases, with 8 bases sitting between them. This CDR3 comprises 14 residues. Germline V gene data show CDR1 as ENHRY and CDR2 as SYGVKD. In DNA form, the CDR3 reads TGTGCCATCAGTGAGTCTCGGCAGGATCAGCCCCAGCATTTT. It translates to CAISESRQDQPQHF.

The V and J genes are TRBV19 and TRBJ1-6; a weak D match, TRBD1 (5 bases). Germline CDR1 is LNHDA and CDR2 is SQIVND (reference sequence). The CDR3 runs 15 residues. V lost 3 bases and J 9 bases, leaving 15 bases between the germline ends. CDR3 amino acids: CASSIAAGYGSPLHF. The CDR3 DNA sequence: TGTGCCAGTAGTATCGCGGCAGGGTATGGTTCACCCCTCCACTTT.

V and J are TRBV6-5 and TRBJ1-6; TRBD1 is a possible D gene (6 bases). The CDR3 loop spans 15 amino acids. Trimming left V 7 bases short and J 7 bases short, with 17 bases between. Germline CDR1 and CDR2: MNHEY and SVGAGI. Here the CDR3 reads CASTLNTGYNSPLHF. In DNA form, the CDR3 reads TGTGCCAGCACCCTTAATACAGGGTACAATTCACCCCTCCACTTT.

In this sample, this clone turned up once. V usage is TRBV29-1 and J usage is TRBJ1-1; 10 bases agree with TRBD1. The CDR3 is 14 residues long. Germline V gene lookup returns CDR1 SQVTM and CDR2 ANQGSEA. V trimming: 6 bases; J trimming: 4 bases; junction bases outside the gene matches: 8. CDR3 coding DNA: TGCAGCGTCCCAGACAGGGGGCGCCTCACTGAAGCTTTCTTT. Residues: CSVPDRGRLTEAFF.

The DNA for the CDR3 is TGTGCCAGCTCACCACCAAAGCGGGGGAGTGCAGATACGCAGTATTTT. It yields the protein CASSPPKRGSADTQYF. The genes are TRBV18 and TRBJ2-3; 8 positions match TRBD2. V trimming: 0 bases; J trimming: 4 bases; junction bases outside the gene matches: 6. In germline, CDR1 is KGHSH, CDR2 LQKENI. This CDR3 contains 16 residues.

The chain carries TRBV18 and TRBJ1-1; D uncertain. Germline V gene sequence: CDR1 KGHSH, CDR2 LQKENI. There are 14 residues in the CDR3. V lost 3 bases and J 1 base, leaving 9 bases between the germline ends. CDR3 residues: CASSPLRENTEAFF. The CDR3, as DNA: TGTGCCAGCTCACCTCTTCGGGAGAACACTGAAGCTTTCTTT.

This clone has only a few counts. This chain joins TRBV7-9 and TRBJ1-1; D gene unclear. CDR1 and CDR2 from the germline V gene are SEHNR and FQNEAQ (reference sequence). CDR3 length: 13 residues. The V gene lost 5 bases and the J gene lost 1 base, with 8 bases spanning the gap. CDR3 protein: CASSLTANTEAFF. For the CDR3, the DNA is TGTGCCAGCAGCCTCACAGCGAACACTGAAGCTTTCTTT.

This clone was counted between two and nine times. V and J are TRBV6-6 and TRBJ2-7; 10 positions agree with TRBD2. CDR3 size: 14 residues. Germline-derived CDR1 and CDR2 are MNHNY and SVGAGI (reference sequence). Trimming took 4 bases from V and 5 from J; bases not matched to a gene: 5. CDR3 loop: CASSSGTSVHEQYF. The DNA for the CDR3 is TGTGCCAGCAGTTCAGGGACTAGCGTCCACGAGCAGTACTTC.